The next 5 T cell receptor beta chains were all read from a single sample in a study of identical twins. Via MiXCR, TCRdb re-called the 5' RACE reads, giving one row per CDR3 protein. Of 250,000 or so distinct CDR3 sequences listed, approximately 7% were seen once; the top ten hold roughly 3.6%. Separately, the same data were catalogued under a study of yellow fever vaccine responses in identical twins.

Sequencing used memory (CD45RO+) T cells sorted from blood. Receptors originate from a woman in her late teens or twenties in good health.

This clonotype has ten or more counts. The V gene is TRBV10-3, the J gene TRBJ2-7, with 9 bases identical to TRBD1. Germline CDR1 and CDR2: ENHRY and SYGVKD. Trimming took 5 bases from V and 7 from J; bases not matched to a gene: 6. This CDR3 comprises 13 residues. CDR3 amino acids: CAISPGQGGEQYV. The CDR3 DNA follows: TGTGCCATCAGTCCGGGACAGGGAGGTGAGCAGTACGTC.

This chain uses TRBV7-9 with TRBJ2-5; D remains ambiguous. V was cut by 1 base and J by 1 base, with 10 bases left in between. CDR1 and CDR2 from the germline V gene are SEHNR and FQNEAQ (reference sequence). This CDR3 spans 15 amino acids. Written as DNA, the CDR3 is TGTGCCAGCAGCTTAGTGGACGGTTTCCAAGAGACCCAGTACTTC. Translation: CASSLVDGFQETQYF.

The table lists this clonotype with many counts. The chain is built from TRBV20-1 and TRBJ2-3; no clear D. This CDR3 contains 12 residues. V shed 2 bases and J shed 2 bases, with 5 bases lying between them. In germline, CDR1 is DFQATT, CDR2 SNEGSKA (reference sequence). The CDR3 loop reads CSARQPTDTQYF. CDR3 nucleotide sequence: TGCAGTGCTAGACAGCCCACAGATACGCAGTATTTT.

This clonotype was recorded at least ten times. The chain uses TRBV3-1 and TRBJ1-1; D not resolved. Trimming left V 7 bases short and J 0 bases short, with 12 bases between. Germline assignment: CDR1 LGHDT and CDR2 YNNKEL (reference sequence). CDR3 size: 14 residues. The CDR3 is CASTRSVMNTEAFF. CDR3 bases: TGTGCCAGCACCAGATCGGTAATGAACACTGAAGCTTTCTTT.

This clonotype was seen at least ten times. In nucleotides, the CDR3 is TGCGCCAGCAGCTTGCCACAGGGGCGGAATGAAAAACTGTTTTTT. Residues: CASSLPQGRNEKLFF. J is TRBJ1-4 and V is TRBV5-1; TRBD1 matches 7 bases. CDR1 SGHRS and CDR2 YFSETQ come from the germline V gene. This CDR3 comprises 15 residues. The V segment lost 1 base and the J segment 5 bases; nucleotides outside the gene matches: 5.